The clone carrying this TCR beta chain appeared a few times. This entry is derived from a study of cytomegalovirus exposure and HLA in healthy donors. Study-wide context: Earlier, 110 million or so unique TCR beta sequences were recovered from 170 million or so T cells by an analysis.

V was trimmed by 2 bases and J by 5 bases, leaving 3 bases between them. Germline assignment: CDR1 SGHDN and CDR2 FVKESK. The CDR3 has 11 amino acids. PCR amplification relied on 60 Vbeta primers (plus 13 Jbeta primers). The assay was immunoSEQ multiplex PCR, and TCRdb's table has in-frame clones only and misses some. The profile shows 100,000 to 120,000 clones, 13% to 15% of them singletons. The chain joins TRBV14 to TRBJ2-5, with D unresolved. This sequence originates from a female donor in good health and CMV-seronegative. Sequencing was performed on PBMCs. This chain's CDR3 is CASSQLETQYF. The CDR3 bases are TGTGCCAGCAGCCAACTGGAGACCCAGTACTTC.